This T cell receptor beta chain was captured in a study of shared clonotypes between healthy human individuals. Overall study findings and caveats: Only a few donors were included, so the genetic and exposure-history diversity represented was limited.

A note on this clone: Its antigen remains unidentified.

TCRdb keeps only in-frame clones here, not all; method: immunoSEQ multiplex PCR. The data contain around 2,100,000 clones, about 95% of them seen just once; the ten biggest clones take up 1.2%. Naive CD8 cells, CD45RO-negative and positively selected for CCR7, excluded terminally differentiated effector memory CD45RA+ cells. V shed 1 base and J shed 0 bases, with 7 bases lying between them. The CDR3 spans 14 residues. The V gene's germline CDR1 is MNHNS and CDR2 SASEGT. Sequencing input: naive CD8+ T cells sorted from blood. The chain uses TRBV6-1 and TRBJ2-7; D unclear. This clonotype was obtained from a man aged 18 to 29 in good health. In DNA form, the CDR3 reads TGTGCCAGCAGTGAAGGCCCAGCCTCCTACGAGCAGTACTTC. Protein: CASSEGPASYEQYF.